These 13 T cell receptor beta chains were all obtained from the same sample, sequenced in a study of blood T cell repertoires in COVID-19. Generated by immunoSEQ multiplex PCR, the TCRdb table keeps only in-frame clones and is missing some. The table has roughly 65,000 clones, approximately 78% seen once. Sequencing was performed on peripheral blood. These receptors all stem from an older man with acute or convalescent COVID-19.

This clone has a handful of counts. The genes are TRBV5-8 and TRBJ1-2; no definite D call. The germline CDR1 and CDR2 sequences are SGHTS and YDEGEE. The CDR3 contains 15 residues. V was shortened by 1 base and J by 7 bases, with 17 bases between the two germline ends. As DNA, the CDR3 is TGTGCCAGCAGCTTGTTTGAGGGAGGGATAGCTGGCTACACCTTC. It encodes CASSLFEGGIAGYTF.

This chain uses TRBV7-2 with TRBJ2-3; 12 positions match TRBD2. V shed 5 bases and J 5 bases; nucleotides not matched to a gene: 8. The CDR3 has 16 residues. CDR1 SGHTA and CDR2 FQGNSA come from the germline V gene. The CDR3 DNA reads TGTGCCAGCAGCCAGGGACTAGCGGGTTCTTTAGATACGCAGTATTTT. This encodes CASSQGLAGSLDTQYF.

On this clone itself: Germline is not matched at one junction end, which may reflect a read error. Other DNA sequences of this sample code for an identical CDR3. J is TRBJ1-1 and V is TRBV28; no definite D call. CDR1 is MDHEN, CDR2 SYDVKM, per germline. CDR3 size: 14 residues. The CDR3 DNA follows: TGTGCCAGCAGCTTGGGTGCGTGGAGAACTGAAGCCTTCTTT. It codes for CASSLGAWRTEAFF.

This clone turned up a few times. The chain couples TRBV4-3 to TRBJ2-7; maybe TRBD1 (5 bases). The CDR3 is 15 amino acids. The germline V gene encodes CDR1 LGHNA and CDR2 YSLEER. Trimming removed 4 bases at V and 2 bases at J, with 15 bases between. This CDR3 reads CASSRNTDTAYEQYF. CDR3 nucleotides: TGCGCCAGCAGCCGCAACACGGACACCGCCTACGAGCAGTACTTC.

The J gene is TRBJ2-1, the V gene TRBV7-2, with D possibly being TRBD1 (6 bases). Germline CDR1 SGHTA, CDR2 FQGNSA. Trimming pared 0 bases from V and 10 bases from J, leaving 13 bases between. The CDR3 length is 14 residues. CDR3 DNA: TGTGCCAGCAGCTTAGCGGGGGCCCACAGGGAGCAGTTCTTC. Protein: CASSLAGAHREQFF.

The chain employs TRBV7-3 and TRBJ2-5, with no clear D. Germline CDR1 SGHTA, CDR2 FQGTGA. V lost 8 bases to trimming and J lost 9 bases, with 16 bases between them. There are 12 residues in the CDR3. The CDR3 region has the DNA TGTGCCAGCGATCGGCGGCGTTGGGCCCAGTACTTC. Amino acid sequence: CASDRRRWAQYF.

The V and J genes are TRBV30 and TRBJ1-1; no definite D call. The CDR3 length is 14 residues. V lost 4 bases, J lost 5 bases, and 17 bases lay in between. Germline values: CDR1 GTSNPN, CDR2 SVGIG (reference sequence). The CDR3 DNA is TGTGCCTGGATCTCACGGCTCCGAGGGACTGAAGCTTTCTTT. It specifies CAWISRLRGTEAFF.

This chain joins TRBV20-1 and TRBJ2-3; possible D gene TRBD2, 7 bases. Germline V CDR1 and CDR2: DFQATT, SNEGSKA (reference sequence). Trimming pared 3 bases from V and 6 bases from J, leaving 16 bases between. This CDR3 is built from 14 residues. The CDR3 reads CSASRAGRGDTQYF. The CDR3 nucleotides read TGCAGTGCTAGTAGGGCAGGGAGGGGGGATACGCAGTATTTT.

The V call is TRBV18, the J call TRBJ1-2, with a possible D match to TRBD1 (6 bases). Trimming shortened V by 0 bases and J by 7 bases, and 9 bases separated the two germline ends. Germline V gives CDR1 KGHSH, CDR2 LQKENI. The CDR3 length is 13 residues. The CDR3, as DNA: TGTGCCAGCTCACCACCGGGGGCTCGTGGCTACACCTTC. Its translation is CASSPPGARGYTF.

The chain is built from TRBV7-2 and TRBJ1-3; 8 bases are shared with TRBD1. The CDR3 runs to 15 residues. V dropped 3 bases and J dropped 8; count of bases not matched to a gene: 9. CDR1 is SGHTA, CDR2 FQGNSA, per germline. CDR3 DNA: TGTGCCAGCAGCTTCGACAGGGGACGCAGGGACACCATATATTTT. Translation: CASSFDRGRRDTIYF. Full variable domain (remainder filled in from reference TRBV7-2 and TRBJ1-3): GAGVSQSPSNKVTEKGKDVELRCDPISGHTALYWYRQSLGQGLEFLIYFQGNSAPDKSGLPSDRFSAERTGGSVSTLTIQRTQQEDSAVYLCASSFDRGRRDTIYFGEGSWLTVV.

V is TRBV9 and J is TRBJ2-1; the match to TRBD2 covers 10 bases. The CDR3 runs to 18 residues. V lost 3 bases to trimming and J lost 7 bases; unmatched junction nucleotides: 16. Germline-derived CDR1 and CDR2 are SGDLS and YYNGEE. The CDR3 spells CASSGPLSWLAGVNEQFF. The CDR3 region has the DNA TGTGCCAGCAGCGGCCCTCTATCGTGGCTAGCGGGAGTGAATGAGCAGTTCTTC.

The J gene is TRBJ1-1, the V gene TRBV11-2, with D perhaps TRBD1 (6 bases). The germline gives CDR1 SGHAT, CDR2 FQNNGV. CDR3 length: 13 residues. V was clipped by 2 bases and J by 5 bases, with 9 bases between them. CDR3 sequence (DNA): TGTGCCAGCAGCTTACAGGGGCGTACTGAAGCTTTCTTT. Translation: CASSLQGRTEAFF.

The CDR3 DNA is TGTGCCAGCAGCGTAGCTATAGGGAGACAAGAGACCCAGTACTTC. It translates to CASSVAIGRQETQYF. V usage is TRBV9 and J usage is TRBJ2-5, with D possibly being TRBD2 (5 bases). V was trimmed by 0 bases and J by 2 bases, leaving 11 bases between them. CDR1 is SGDLS, CDR2 YYNGEE, per germline. The CDR3 contains 15 residues.